This T cell receptor (beta chain) was obtained from a study of blood T cells in healthy people across ages. The germline V gene has CDR1 SGDLS and CDR2 YYNGEE. The V and J ends lost 4 bases and 4 bases, in that order; junction bases with no gene match: 26. This CDR3 region has 22 residues. There were at least 6 micrograms of total RNA extracted from every sample. Next came a second PCR, run for roughly 6 to 11 cycles, which used a sample-barcoded 5' primer along with a J-beta primer mix. Via MiXCR, TCRdb re-called the 5' RACE reads, giving one row per CDR3 protein. The table includes 1,300,000 or so distinct CDR3 sequences, roughly 64% detected once.

Sequenced input: blood. This TCR derives from a man between 18 and 29 years old in good health. The chain employs TRBV9 and TRBJ2-1; 10 nucleotides align to TRBD1. Here the CDR3 DNA reads TGTGCCAGCAGCACTCATCGTCCCGGGACAGGGGCCTTCCCTAATATATACAATGAGCAGTTCTTC. This encodes CASSTHRPGTGAFPNIYNEQFF. Combining the CDR3 with reference TRBV9 and TRBJ2-1 gives the whole variable domain DSGVTQTPKHLITATGQRVTLRCSPRSGDLSVYWYQQSLDQGLQFLIQYYNGEERAKGNILERFSAQQFPDLHSELNLSSLELGDSALYFCASSTHRPGTGAFPNIYNEQFFGPGTRLTVL.